The clone carrying this T cell receptor (beta chain) was observed once. The Seattle site enrolled patients during active infection and followed them longitudinally. This record comes from a study of blood T cell repertoires in COVID-19. Study as a whole: Samples taken during acute and convalescent COVID-19 were collected in the United States, Italy and Spain. The cDNA or gDNA used as material had been derived from T cells, B-cell-depleted T cells, or PBMCs.

Under the authors' procedure: Nucleated cell number was recorded as an estimate derived from reference gene primer amplification. Repertoires were generated with immunoSEQ multiplex PCR, while TCRdb's copy carries only in-frame clones and drops some. That table gives V, J and clone size, and the DNA gave D and trimming. The sample lists roughly 100,000 clones; approximately 80% were seen once. V gave up 0 bases and J gave up 0 bases, with 9 bases separating them. This CDR3 region has 17 residues. Germline V gives CDR1 SEHNR, CDR2 FQNEAQ (reference sequence). The V gene is TRBV7-9, the J gene TRBJ2-6; D possibly corresponds to TRBD1 (5 bases). The sequence derives from an elderly man with COVID-19, enrolled during active disease. Sequencing was carried out using peripheral blood. The CDR3 DNA follows: TGTGCCAGCAGCTTAGCCCAGGGAACCTCTGGGGCCAACGTCCTGACTTTC. Translating gives CASSLAQGTSGANVLTF.